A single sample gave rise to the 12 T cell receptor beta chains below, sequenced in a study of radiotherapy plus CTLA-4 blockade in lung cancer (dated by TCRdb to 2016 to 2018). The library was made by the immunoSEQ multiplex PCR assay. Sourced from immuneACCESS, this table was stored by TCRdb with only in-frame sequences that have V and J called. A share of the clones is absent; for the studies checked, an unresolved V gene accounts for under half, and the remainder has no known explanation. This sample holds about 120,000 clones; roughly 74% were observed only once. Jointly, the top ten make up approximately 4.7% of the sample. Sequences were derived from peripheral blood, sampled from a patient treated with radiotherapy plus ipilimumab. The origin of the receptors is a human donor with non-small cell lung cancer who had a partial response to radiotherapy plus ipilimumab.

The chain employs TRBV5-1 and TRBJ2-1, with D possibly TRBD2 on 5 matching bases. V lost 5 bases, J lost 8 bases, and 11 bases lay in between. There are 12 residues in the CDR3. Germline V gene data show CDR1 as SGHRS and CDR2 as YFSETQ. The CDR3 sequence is CASRAEADEQFF. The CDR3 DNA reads TGCGCCAGCAGGGCGGAGGCGGATGAGCAGTTCTTC.

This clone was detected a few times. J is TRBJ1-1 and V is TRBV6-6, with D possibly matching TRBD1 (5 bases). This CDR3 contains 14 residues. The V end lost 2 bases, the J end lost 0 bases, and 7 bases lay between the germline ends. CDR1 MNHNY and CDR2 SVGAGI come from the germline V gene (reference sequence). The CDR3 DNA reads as TGTGCCAGCAGTTACGCAGGGCTGAACACTGAAGCTTTCTTT. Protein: CASSYAGLNTEAFF.

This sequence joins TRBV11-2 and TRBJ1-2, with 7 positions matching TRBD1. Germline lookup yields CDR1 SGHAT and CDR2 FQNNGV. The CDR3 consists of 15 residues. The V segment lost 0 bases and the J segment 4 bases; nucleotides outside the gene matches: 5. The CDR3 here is CASSLDWTGSYGYTF. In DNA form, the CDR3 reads TGTGCCAGCAGCTTAGATTGGACAGGAAGCTATGGCTACACCTTC.

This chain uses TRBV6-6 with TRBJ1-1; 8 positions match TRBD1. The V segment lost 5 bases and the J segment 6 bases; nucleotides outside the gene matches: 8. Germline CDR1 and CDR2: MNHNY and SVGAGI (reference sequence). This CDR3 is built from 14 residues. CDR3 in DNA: TGTGCCAGCAGTGACTGGACAGGGCAGGCTGAAGCTTTCTTT. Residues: CASSDWTGQAEAFF.

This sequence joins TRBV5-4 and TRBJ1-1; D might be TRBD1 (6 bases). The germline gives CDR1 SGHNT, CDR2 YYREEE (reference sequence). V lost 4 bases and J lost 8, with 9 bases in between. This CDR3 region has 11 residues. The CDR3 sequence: CASSITGEAFF. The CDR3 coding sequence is TGTGCCAGCAGCATAACAGGGGAAGCTTTCTTT. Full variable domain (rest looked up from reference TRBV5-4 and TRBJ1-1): ETGVTQSPTHLIKTRGQQVTLRCSSQSGHNTVSWYQQALGQGPQFIFQYYREEENGRGNFPPRFSGLQFPNYSSELNVNALELDDSALYLCASSITGEAFFGQGTRLTVV.

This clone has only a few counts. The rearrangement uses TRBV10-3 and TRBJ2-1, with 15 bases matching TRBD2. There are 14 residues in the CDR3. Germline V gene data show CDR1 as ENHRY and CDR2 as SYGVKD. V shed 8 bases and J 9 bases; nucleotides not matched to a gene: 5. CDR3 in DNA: TGTGCCATCGGGACTAGCGGGGGGAGTGGTGAGCAGTTCTTC. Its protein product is CAIGTSGGSGEQFF.

This CDR3 reads CASTQGYEKLFF. As DNA, the CDR3 is TGTGCCAGCACCCAGGGTTACGAAAAACTGTTTTTT. This chain uses TRBV6-5 with TRBJ1-4; possibly TRBD1 for D (5 bases). Trimming took off 7 bases at V and 8 bases at J, with 11 bases between the two ends. The V gene's germline CDR1 is MNHEY and CDR2 SVGAGI. The CDR3 spans 12 residues.

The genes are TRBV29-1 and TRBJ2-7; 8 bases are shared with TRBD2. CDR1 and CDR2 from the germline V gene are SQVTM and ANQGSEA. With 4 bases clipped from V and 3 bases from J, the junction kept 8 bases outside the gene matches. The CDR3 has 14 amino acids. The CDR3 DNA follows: TGCAGCGTTGGTCGGGAGGGAAGATACTACGAGCAGTACTTC. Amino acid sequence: CSVGREGRYYEQYF.

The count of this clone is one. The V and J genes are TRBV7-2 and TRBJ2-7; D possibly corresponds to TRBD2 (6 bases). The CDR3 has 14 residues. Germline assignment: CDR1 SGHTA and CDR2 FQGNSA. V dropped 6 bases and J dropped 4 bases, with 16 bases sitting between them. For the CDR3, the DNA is TGTGCCAGCAGTCGGGGGACTGACGGGTACGAGCAGTACGTC. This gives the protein CASSRGTDGYEQYV.

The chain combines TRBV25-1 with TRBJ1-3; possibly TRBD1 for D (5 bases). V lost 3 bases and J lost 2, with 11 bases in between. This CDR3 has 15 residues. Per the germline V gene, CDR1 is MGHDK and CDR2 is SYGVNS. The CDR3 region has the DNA TGTGCCAGCAGTGACGGCCCAGGGACTGGAAACACCATATATTTT. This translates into CASSDGPGTGNTIYF.

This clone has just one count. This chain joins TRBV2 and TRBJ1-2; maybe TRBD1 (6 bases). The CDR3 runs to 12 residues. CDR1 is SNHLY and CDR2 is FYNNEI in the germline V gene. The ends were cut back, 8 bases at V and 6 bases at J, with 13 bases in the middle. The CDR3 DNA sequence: TGTGCCAGCTCTACAGGGTATGATGGCTACACCTTC. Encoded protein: CASSTGYDGYTF.

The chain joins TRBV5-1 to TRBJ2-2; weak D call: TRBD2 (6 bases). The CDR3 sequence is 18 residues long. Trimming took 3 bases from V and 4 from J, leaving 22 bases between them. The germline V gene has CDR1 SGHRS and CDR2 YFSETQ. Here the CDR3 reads CASSWPVGGGHGTGELFF. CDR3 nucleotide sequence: TGCGCCAGCAGCTGGCCTGTCGGCGGAGGGCATGGCACCGGGGAGCTGTTTTTT.